The TCR beta chain described here comes from a study of cytomegalovirus exposure and HLA in healthy donors. Broader study findings: Most TCR sequences were rare, but some public TCRs occurred in many donors. Specificity of three CMV-associated chains for CMV antigens was verified in vitro.

The donors were in the approximately 120-subject validation cohort, distinct from the roughly 700-subject first cohort. Libraries were prepared by immunoSEQ multiplex PCR; TCRdb keeps only in-frame clonotypes and omits some of them. This table has tens of thousands of clones, 70% to 90% appearing once. Notes on this clone: The antigen remains unidentified.

There are 14 residues in the CDR3. The V end was cut by 2 bases, the J end by 5 bases, with 10 bases between. Looked up from germline, CDR1 is SGHVS and CDR2 is FQNEAQ. Material for sequencing was PBMCs. This receptor was taken from a woman aged 18-29 years in good health and CMV-seronegative. The chain uses TRBV7-8 and TRBJ2-1, with D possibly TRBD2 on 5 matching bases. The CDR3 DNA reads as TGTGCCAGCAGCTTACGGGAAATCAACAATGAGCAGTTCTTC. This sequence encodes CASSLREINNEQFF.